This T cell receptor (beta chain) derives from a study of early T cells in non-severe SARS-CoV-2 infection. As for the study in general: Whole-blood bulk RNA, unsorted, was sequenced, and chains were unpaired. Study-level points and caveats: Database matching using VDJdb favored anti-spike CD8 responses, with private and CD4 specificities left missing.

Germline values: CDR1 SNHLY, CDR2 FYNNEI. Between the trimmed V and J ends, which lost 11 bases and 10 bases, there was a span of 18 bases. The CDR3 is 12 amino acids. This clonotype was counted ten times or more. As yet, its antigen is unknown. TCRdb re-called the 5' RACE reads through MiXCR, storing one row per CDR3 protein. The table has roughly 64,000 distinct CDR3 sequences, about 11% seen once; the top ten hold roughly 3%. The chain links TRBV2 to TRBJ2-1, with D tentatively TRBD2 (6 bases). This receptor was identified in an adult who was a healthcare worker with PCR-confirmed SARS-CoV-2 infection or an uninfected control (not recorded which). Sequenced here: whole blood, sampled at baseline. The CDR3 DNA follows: TGTGCCGCCGGATCGACTAGAGGGGAGCAGTTCTTC. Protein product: CAAGSTRGEQFF. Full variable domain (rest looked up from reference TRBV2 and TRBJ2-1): EPEVTQTPSHQVTQMGQEVILRCVPISNHLYFYWYRQILGQKVEFLVSFYNNEISEKSEIFDDQFSVERPDGSNFTLKIRSTKLEDSAMYFCAAGSTRGEQFFGPGTRLTVL.